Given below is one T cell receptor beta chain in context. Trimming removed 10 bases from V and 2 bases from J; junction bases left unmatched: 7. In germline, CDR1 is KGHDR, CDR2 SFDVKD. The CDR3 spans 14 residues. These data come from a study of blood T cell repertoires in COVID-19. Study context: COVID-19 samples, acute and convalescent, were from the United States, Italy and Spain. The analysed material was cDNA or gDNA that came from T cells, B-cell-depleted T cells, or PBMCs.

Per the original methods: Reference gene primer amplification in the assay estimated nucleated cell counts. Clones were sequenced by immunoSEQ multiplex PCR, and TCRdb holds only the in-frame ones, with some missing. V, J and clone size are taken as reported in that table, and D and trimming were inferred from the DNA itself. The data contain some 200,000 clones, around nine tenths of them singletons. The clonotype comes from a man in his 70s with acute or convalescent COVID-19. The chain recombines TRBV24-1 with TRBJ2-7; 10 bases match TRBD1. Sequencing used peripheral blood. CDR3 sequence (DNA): TGTGCCACGTCCCGGGACAGGGGTACCTACGAGCAGTACTTC. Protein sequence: CATSRDRGTYEQYF.